A single sample is the source of the 4 T cell receptor beta chains below, sequenced in a study of blood T cell repertoires in COVID-19. The assay was immunoSEQ multiplex PCR, and TCRdb's table has in-frame clones only and misses some. The repertoire has over 350,000 clones, about 90% of them found once; the top ten carry over 1.5%. Sequenced material: PBMCs or T cells enriched from blood (not recorded which). Every receptor here comes from a woman aged 18-35 years with acute COVID-19.

This rearrangement joins TRBV7-9 to TRBJ1-2; D uncertain. V was cut by 5 bases and J by 2 bases, with 12 bases left in between. The germline V gene has CDR1 SEHNR and CDR2 FQNEAQ (reference sequence). This CDR3 spans 14 amino acids. The DNA of the CDR3 is TGTGCCAGCAGCCCGGGAACTATAAACTATGGCTACACCTTC. This translates into CASSPGTINYGYTF.

This sequence joins TRBV6-5 and TRBJ2-7; perhaps TRBD2 as D (6 bases). CDR3 length equals 15 residues. Trimming removed 1 base from V and 3 bases from J, with 13 bases in between. Germline CDR1 and CDR2: MNHEY and SVGAGI. CDR3 loop: CASSYFFSSVYEQYF. The CDR3 bases are TGTGCCAGCAGTTACTTTTTTTCTAGCGTCTACGAGCAGTACTTC.

Within the sample, this clone is medium-sized. The chain recombines TRBV7-8 with TRBJ2-1; 10 nucleotides align to TRBD2. Per germline, CDR1 SGHVS and CDR2 FQNEAQ. V lost 3 bases and J lost 1; bases outside the gene matches: 9. The CDR3 length is 18 residues. CDR3 DNA: TGTGCCAGCAGCTTTCCGAATAGCGGGAGGAGATCCTACAATGAGCAGTTCTTC. Translation gives CASSFPNSGRRSYNEQFF.

DNA of the CDR3: TGTGCCAGTAGTGTATACAGGGGCTCTGAAGCTTTCTTT. Protein sequence: CASSVYRGSEAFF. V usage is TRBV19 and J usage is TRBJ1-1; 7 nucleotides line up with TRBD1. Germline-derived CDR1 and CDR2 are LNHDA and SQIVND (reference sequence). With V trimmed by 5 bases and J by 6 bases, 6 bases remained unmatched. The CDR3 has 13 amino acids. The whole variable domain, filled in from reference TRBV19 and TRBJ1-1, reads DGGITQSPKYLFRKEGQNVTLSCEQNLNHDAMYWYRQDPGQGLRLIYYSQIVNDFQKGDIAEGYSVSREKKESFPLTVTSAQKNPTAFYLCASSVYRGSEAFFGQGTRLTVV.